This T cell receptor (beta chain) was obtained from a study of identical twins. The germline CDR1 and CDR2 sequences are DFQATT and SNEGSKA (reference sequence). This CDR3 has 12 residues. This clonotype was seen more than once but under ten times. Its antigen is not known. The junction shows a germline mismatch at one end, possibly a read error. Broader study findings: The study found that models underestimated out-of-frame TCR alpha sharing in monozygotic twins.

In TCRdb, the 5' RACE reads were re-called with MiXCR into one record per CDR3 protein. Of 650,000 to 750,000 distinct CDR3 sequences listed, roughly 20% were seen once; the top ten hold around 4.4%. The data also belong to a second study, concerning T cells expressing NK-cell markers. From that report: Among several donors, these clonotypes also ranked first in the CD3+CD56-NKG2C+ fraction.

The sequenced material came from PBMCs. This sequence was found in a woman between 18 and 29 years old in good health. This chain links TRBV20-1 with TRBJ1-2, with 7 bases fitting TRBD1. The CDR3 DNA sequence: TGCAGTGCTGGAGACAGGGACTATGGCTACACCTTC. It codes for CSAGDRDYGYTF.